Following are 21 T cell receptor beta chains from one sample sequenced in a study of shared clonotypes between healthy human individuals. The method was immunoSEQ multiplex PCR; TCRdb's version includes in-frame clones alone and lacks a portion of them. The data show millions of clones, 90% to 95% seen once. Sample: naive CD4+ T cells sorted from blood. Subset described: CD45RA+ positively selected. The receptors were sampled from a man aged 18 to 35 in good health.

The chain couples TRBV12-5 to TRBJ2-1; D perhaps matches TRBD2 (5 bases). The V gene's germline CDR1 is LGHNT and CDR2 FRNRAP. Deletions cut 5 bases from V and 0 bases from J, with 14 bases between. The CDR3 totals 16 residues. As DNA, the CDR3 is TGTGCTAGTGGTCCGACCTTAGGGAGCTCCTACAATGAGCAGTTCTTC. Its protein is CASGPTLGSSYNEQFF.

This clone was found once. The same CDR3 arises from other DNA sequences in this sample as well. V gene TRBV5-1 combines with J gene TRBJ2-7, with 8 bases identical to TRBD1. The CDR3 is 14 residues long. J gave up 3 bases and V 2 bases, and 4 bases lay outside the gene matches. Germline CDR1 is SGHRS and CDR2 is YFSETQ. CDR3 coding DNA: TGCGCCAGCAGCTTAGACAGGGGAGGCTACGAGCAGTACTTC. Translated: CASSLDRGGYEQYF.

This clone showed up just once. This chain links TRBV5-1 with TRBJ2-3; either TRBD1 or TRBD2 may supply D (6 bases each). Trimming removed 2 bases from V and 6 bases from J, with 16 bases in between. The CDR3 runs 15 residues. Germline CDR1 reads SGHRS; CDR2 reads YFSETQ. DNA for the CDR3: TGCGCCAGCAGCTTCACAGGGAGGCACGTTGATACGCAGTATTTT. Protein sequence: CASSFTGRHVDTQYF.

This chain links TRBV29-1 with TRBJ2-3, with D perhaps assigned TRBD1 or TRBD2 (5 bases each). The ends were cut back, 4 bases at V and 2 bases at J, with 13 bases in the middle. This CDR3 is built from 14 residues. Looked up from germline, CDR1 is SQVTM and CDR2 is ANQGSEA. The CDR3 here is CSVAQRDPTDTQYF. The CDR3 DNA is TGCAGCGTTGCTCAAAGGGACCCCACAGATACGCAGTATTTT.

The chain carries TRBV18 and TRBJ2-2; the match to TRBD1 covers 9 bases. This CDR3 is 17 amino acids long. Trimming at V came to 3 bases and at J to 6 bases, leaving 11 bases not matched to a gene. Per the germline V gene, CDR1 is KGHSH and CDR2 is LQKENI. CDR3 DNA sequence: TGTGCCAGCTCACCGACATCGACAGGGGGTTTCGCCGGGGAGCTGTTTTTT. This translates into CASSPTSTGGFAGELFF.

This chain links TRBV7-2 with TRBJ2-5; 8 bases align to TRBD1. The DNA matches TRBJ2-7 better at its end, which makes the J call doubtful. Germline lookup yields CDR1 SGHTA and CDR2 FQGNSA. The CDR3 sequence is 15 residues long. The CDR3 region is CASSLRSGGIYEQYF. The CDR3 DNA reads TGTGCCAGCAGCTTAAGGTCAGGGGGCATCTACGAGCAGTACTTC.

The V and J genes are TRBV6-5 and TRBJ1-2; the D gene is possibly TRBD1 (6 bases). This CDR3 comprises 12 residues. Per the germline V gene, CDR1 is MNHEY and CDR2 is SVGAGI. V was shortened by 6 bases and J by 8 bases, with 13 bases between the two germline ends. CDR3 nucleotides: TGTGCCAGCAGCCCAGGGGCTGGGGGCTACACCTTC. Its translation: CASSPGAGGYTF.

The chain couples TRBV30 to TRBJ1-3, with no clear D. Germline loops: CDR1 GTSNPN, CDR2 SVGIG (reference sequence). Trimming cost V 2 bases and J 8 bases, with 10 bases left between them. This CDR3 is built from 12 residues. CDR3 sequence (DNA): TGTGCCTGGAGTTCCCGAGACGACACCATATATTTT. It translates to CAWSSRDDTIYF.

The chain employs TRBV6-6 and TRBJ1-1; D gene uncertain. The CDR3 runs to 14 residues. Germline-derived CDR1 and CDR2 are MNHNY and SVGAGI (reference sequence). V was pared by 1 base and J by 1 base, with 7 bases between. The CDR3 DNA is TGTGCCAGCAGTTACTGGGCGGAGAACACTGAAGCTTTCTTT. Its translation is CASSYWAENTEAFF.

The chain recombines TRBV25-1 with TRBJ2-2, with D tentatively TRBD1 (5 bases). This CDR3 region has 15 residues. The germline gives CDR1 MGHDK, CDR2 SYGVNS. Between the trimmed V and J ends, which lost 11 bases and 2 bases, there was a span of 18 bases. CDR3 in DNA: TGTGCCGTTAGCAGGGATCACATCAACACCGGGGAGCTGTTTTTT. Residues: CAVSRDHINTGELFF.

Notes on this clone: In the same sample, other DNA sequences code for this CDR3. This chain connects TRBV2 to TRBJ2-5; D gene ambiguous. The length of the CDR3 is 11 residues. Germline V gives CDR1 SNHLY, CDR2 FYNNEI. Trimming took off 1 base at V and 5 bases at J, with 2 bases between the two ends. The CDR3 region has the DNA TGTGCCAGCAGTGAAGGGGAGACCCAGTACTTC. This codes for CASSEGETQYF.

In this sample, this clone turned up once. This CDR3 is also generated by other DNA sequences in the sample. CDR3 in DNA: TGCGCCAGCAGCAGTCAGGGTACCGGGGCCAACGTCCTGACTTTC. Encoded protein: CASSSQGTGANVLTF. The gene calls are TRBV5-1 and TRBJ2-6; possible D gene TRBD1, 5 bases. Germline V lookup: CDR1 SGHRS, CDR2 YFSETQ. This CDR3 is 15 amino acids long. Trimming pared 4 bases from V and 4 bases from J, leaving 12 bases between.

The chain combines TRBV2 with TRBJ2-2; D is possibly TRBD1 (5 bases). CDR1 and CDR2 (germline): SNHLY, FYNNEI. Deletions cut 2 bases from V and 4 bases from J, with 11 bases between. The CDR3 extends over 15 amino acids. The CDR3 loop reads CASSETGQGTGELFF. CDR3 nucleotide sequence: TGTGCCAGCAGTGAAACCGGACAAGGCACCGGGGAGCTGTTTTTT.

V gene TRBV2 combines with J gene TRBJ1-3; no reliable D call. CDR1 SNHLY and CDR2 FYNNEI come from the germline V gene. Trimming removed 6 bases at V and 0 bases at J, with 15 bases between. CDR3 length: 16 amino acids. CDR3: CASSPDRLSSGNTIYF. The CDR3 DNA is TGTGCCAGCAGCCCTGACCGGCTGAGCTCTGGAAACACCATATATTTT.

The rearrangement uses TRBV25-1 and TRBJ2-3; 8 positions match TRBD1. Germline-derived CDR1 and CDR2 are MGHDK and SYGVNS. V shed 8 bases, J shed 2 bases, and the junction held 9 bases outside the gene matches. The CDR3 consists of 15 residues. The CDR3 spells CASAPQGAPTDTQYF. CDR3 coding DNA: TGTGCCAGCGCCCCCCAGGGGGCGCCCACAGATACGCAGTATTTT.

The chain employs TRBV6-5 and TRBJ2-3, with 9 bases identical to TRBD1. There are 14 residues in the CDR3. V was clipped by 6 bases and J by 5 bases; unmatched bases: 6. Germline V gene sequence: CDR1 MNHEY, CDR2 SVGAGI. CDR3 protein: CASRSGTGKDTQYF. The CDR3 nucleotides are TGTGCCAGCAGGAGCGGGACAGGGAAAGATACGCAGTATTTT.

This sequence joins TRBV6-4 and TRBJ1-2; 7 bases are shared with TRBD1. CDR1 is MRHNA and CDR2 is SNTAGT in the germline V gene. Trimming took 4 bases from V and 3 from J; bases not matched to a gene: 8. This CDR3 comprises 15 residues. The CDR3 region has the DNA TGTGCCAGCAGTGTCTTCCACGGACAGGACTATGGCTACACCTTC. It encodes CASSVFHGQDYGYTF.

Here the CDR3 reads CAWSVKDRVRYNEQFF. The CDR3 bases are TGTGCCTGGAGTGTAAAAGACAGGGTCCGGTACAATGAGCAGTTCTTC. The chain couples TRBV30 to TRBJ2-1, with TRBD1 matching over 7 bases. V was clipped by 0 bases and J by 4 bases; unmatched bases: 9. Per the germline V gene, CDR1 is GTSNPN and CDR2 is SVGIG (reference sequence). The CDR3 has 16 amino acids.

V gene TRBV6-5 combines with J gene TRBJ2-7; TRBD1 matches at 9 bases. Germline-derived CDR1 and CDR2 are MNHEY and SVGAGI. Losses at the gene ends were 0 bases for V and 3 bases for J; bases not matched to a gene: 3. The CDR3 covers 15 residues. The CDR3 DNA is TGTGCCAGCAGTTACTCGTTGGGACAGGGCTACGAGCAGTACTTC. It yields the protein CASSYSLGQGYEQYF.

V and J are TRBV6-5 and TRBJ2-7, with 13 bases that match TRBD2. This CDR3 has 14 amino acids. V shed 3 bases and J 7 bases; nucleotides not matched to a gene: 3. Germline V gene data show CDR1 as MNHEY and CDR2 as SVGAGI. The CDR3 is CASSYPGLAGEQYF. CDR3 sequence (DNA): TGTGCCAGCAGTTATCCGGGACTAGCGGGAGAGCAGTACTTC.

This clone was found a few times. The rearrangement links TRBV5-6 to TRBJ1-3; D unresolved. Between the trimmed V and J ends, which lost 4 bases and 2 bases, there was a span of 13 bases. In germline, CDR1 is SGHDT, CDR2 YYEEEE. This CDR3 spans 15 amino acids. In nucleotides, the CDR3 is TGTGCCAGCAGCGCGAGTCATGTAGCTGGAAACACCATATATTTT. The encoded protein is CASSASHVAGNTIYF.